Following are 25 T cell receptor beta chains from one sample sequenced in a study of T cell responses to AZD1222 COVID-19 vaccine. The repertoire was sequenced with immunoSEQ multiplex PCR; TCRdb's copy has only in-frame clones and lacks some. The table has 100,000 to 150,000 clones, 89% seen once. This sample comprised peripheral blood, obtained on day 0 of AZD1222 vaccination. The source is an adult in good health.

This chain links TRBV6-5 with TRBJ2-3; 14 bases line up with TRBD2. The CDR3 length is 14 residues. The V segment lost 11 bases and the J segment 4 bases; nucleotides outside the gene matches: 5. The germline gives CDR1 MNHEY, CDR2 SVGAGI. The DNA for the CDR3 is TGTGCCGGGGGACTAGCGGGAGATGCAGATACGCAGTATTTT. This gives the protein CAGGLAGDADTQYF.

A few counts support this clone. This chain links TRBV7-9 with TRBJ1-2; D gene ambiguous. This CDR3 is built from 12 residues. V shed 1 base and J shed 4 bases, with 4 bases lying between them. Germline-derived CDR1 and CDR2 are SEHNR and FQNEAQ (reference sequence). The CDR3 bases are TGTGCCAGCAGCTTAGATACCTATGGCTACACCTTC. Encoded protein: CASSLDTYGYTF. The complete variable domain, with remaining parts taken from reference TRBV7-9 and TRBJ1-2, reads DTGVSQNPRHKITKRGQNVTFRCDPISEHNRLYWYRQTLGQGPEFLTYFQNEAQLEKSRLLSDRFSAERPKGSFSTLEIQRTEQGDSAMYLCASSLDTYGYTFGSGTRLTVV.

This chain's CDR3 is CASSFWGPGNNEQFF. The CDR3 coding sequence is TGTGCCAGCAGCTTCTGGGGACCGGGAAACAATGAGCAGTTCTTC. J is TRBJ2-1 and V is TRBV7-3; D may be TRBD1 or TRBD2 (5 bases each). The CDR3 is made up of 15 amino acids. Germline lookup yields CDR1 SGHTA and CDR2 FQGTGA. V gave up 3 bases and J gave up 5 bases, with 14 bases separating them.

The chain carries TRBV7-9 and TRBJ1-1; D unresolved. This CDR3 contains 16 residues. V was cut by 1 base and J by 4 bases, with 16 bases left in between. CDR1 and CDR2 from the germline V gene are SEHNR and FQNEAQ (reference sequence). The CDR3 loop reads CASSLGVGESGTEAFF. CDR3 DNA sequence: TGTGCCAGCAGCTTAGGGGTTGGTGAAAGTGGCACTGAAGCTTTCTTT.

This chain uses TRBV6-5 with TRBJ1-2; the D gene is possibly TRBD1 (5 bases). Germline V gene data show CDR1 as MNHEY and CDR2 as SVGAGI. Trimming left V 7 bases short and J 5 bases short, with 17 bases between. CDR3 length: 14 residues. The CDR3 loop is CASMGEGNLYGYTF. The CDR3 region has the DNA TGTGCCAGCATGGGGGAGGGGAATCTGTATGGCTACACCTTC.

The genes are TRBV5-1 and TRBJ2-7; D is perhaps TRBD2 (6 bases). The CDR3 is made up of 19 amino acids. Trimming took 4 bases from V and 2 from J, leaving 28 bases between them. Germline CDR1 SGHRS, CDR2 YFSETQ. The CDR3 sequence: CASSRFRPRTTPTPYEQYF. The DNA for the CDR3 is TGCGCCAGCAGCCGATTTCGACCCCGGACTACCCCTACACCCTACGAGCAGTACTTC.

The J gene is TRBJ1-6, the V gene TRBV7-2; D call uncertain. Trimming shortened V by 0 bases and J by 6 bases, and 6 bases separated the two germline ends. The CDR3 totals 14 residues. The germline gives CDR1 SGHTA, CDR2 FQGNSA. The CDR3 is CASSLAPVNSPLHF. In nucleotides, the CDR3 is TGTGCCAGCAGCTTAGCTCCCGTTAATTCACCCCTCCACTTT. The whole variable domain, remainder taken from reference TRBV7-2 and TRBJ1-6, is GAGVSQSPSNKVTEKGKDVELRCDPISGHTALYWYRQSLGQGLEFLIYFQGNSAPDKSGLPSDRFSAERTGGSVSTLTIQRTQQEDSAVYLCASSLAPVNSPLHFGNGTRLTVT.

J is TRBJ2-1 and V is TRBV7-9; TRBD1 agrees at 7 bases. This CDR3 is built from 15 residues. Germline V lookup: CDR1 SEHNR, CDR2 FQNEAQ (reference sequence). Unmatched junction bases numbered 4, after V lost 1 base and J lost 4 bases. CDR3 sequence reads: CASSLVGDRYNEQFF. The CDR3 DNA sequence: TGTGCCAGCAGCTTAGTAGGGGACAGATACAATGAGCAGTTCTTC.

The V gene is TRBV28, the J gene TRBJ2-7; a possible D gene is TRBD1 (6 bases). The V and J ends lost 3 bases and 0 bases respectively, with 12 bases between them. Per germline, CDR1 MDHEN and CDR2 SYDVKM. This CDR3 spans 15 amino acids. The CDR3 sequence is CASSFRGKSSYEQYF. CDR3 DNA sequence: TGTGCCAGCAGTTTCAGGGGCAAAAGCTCCTACGAGCAGTACTTC.

The rearrangement links TRBV7-9 to TRBJ1-2, with D possibly matching TRBD1 (6 bases). Germline V gene data show CDR1 as SEHNR and CDR2 as FQNEAQ (reference sequence). Trimming cost V 5 bases and J 5 bases, with 12 bases left between them. The CDR3 totals 13 residues. DNA of the CDR3: TGTGCCAGCAGCCGGGGAGGGGGTTATGGCTACACCTTC. Translated, it gives CASSRGGGYGYTF.

CDR3 nucleotide sequence: TGTGCCAGCAGCTTAGAACTAGCGGGTAGGAATGAGCAGTTCTTC. Translating gives CASSLELAGRNEQFF. This chain links TRBV11-2 with TRBJ2-1; 9 bases are shared with TRBD2. Germline trimming cut 0 bases from V and 7 bases from J; bases unmatched to any gene: 4. Per the germline V gene, CDR1 is SGHAT and CDR2 is FQNNGV. The CDR3 contains 15 residues.

The J gene is TRBJ2-7, the V gene TRBV30, with D hard to call. V lost 0 bases to trimming and J lost 9 bases, with 15 bases between them. From germline, CDR1 is GTSNPN and CDR2 SVGIG (reference sequence). This CDR3 contains 13 residues. The chain's CDR3 is CAWSVSLYYGQYF. In DNA form, the CDR3 reads TGTGCCTGGAGTGTAAGTCTTTATTATGGGCAGTACTTC.

V gene TRBV11-2 combines with J gene TRBJ2-1; possible D gene TRBD2, 6 bases. This CDR3 has 13 residues. Trimming took off 0 bases at V and 11 bases at J, with 11 bases between the two ends. CDR1 is SGHAT and CDR2 is FQNNGV in the germline V gene. This CDR3 reads CASSLELARKQFF. The CDR3, as DNA: TGTGCCAGCAGCTTAGAACTAGCCCGTAAGCAGTTCTTC.

The rearrangement joins TRBV2 to TRBJ2-7; no firm D call. The V end was cut by 6 bases, the J end by 2 bases, with 11 bases between. Germline V CDR1 and CDR2: SNHLY, FYNNEI. The CDR3 loop spans 13 amino acids. The CDR3 here is CASRNRVPYEQYF. CDR3 nucleotides: TGTGCCAGCAGGAACCGGGTCCCCTACGAGCAGTACTTC.

The table lists this clone with a count of one. The rearrangement uses TRBV3-1 (or the pseudogene TRBV3-2) and TRBJ2-1, with D possibly matching TRBD1 (5 bases). The V gene's germline CDR1 is LGHDT and CDR2 YNNKEL (reference sequence). The CDR3 has 11 amino acids. V dropped 6 bases and J dropped 9 bases, with 9 bases sitting between them. The CDR3 region is CASRRGPEQFF. The CDR3 DNA is TGTGCCAGCAGAAGGGGTCCTGAGCAGTTCTTC.

The J gene is TRBJ2-1, the V gene TRBV28, with D tentatively TRBD2 (6 bases). The CDR3 runs 12 residues. Deletions cut 2 bases from V and 7 bases from J, with 6 bases between. Looked up from germline, CDR1 is MDHEN and CDR2 is SYDVKM. For the CDR3, the DNA is TGTGCCAGCAGTTTACGGGGGAATGAGCAGTTCTTC. Protein product: CASSLRGNEQFF. The whole variable domain, filled in from reference TRBV28 and TRBJ2-1, reads DVKVTQSSRYLVKRTGEKVFLECVQDMDHENMFWYRQDPGLGLRLIYFSYDVKMKEKGDIPEGYSVSREKKERFSLILESASTNQTSMYLCASSLRGNEQFFGPGTRLTVL.

In DNA form, the CDR3 reads TGCGCCAGCAGCGCAGGAAAATTCACTGAAGCTTTCTTT. This codes for CASSAGKFTEAFF. The chain recombines TRBV4-1 with TRBJ1-1; D gene uncertain. Germline V gene data show CDR1 as MGHRA and CDR2 as YSYEKL. CDR3 size: 13 residues. Trimming removed 5 bases at V and 4 bases at J, with 11 bases between.

The J gene is TRBJ2-7, the V gene TRBV5-4, with 13 positions matching TRBD2. CDR3 size: 13 residues. The V gene end was trimmed by 7 bases and the J gene end by 2 bases; junction bases not matched to a gene: 0. Looked up from germline, CDR1 is SGHNT and CDR2 is YYREEE (reference sequence). This CDR3 reads CASGTSGTYEQYF. The DNA for the CDR3 is TGTGCCAGCGGGACTAGCGGGACCTACGAGCAGTACTTC.

This chain joins TRBV28 and TRBJ2-1, with 11 bases that match TRBD1. V shed 3 bases, J shed 6 bases, and the junction held 4 bases outside the gene matches. The germline gives CDR1 MDHEN, CDR2 SYDVKM. This CDR3 spans 15 amino acids. The CDR3 DNA reads as TGTGCCAGCAGTTTTGAGGGACAGGGGGGCAATGAGCAGTTCTTC. It is translated as CASSFEGQGGNEQFF.

In this sample, this clone turned up once. The chain employs TRBV30 and TRBJ2-2; D gene ambiguous. In germline, CDR1 is GTSNPN, CDR2 SVGIG (reference sequence). The CDR3 is made up of 14 amino acids. V was clipped by 8 bases and J by 3 bases, with 16 bases between them. CDR3 sequence (DNA): TGTGCCGCGCCCTCCCGGATAGACACCGGGGAGCTGTTTTTT. Amino acids: CAAPSRIDTGELFF.

The chain has TRBV3-1 (or the pseudogene TRBV3-2) and TRBJ2-7, with unresolved D. V was trimmed by 1 base and J by 3 bases, leaving 13 bases between them. CDR3 length: 15 residues. Germline CDR1 and CDR2: LGHDT and YNNKEL (reference sequence). The DNA for the CDR3 is TGTGCCAGCAGCCAAGGACAAGCTTACCACTACGAGCAGTACTTC. Translating it yields CASSQGQAYHYEQYF.

The CDR3 region is CASSLGTVNQPQHF. The CDR3, as DNA: TGTGCCAGCAGTCTCGGGACAGTCAATCAGCCCCAGCATTTT. The J gene is TRBJ1-5, the V gene TRBV28; 7 bases align to TRBD1. The CDR3 consists of 14 residues. CDR1 is MDHEN, CDR2 SYDVKM, per germline. The junction had 4 bases not matched to a gene; V was cut back by 5 bases and J by 3 bases.

The chain joins TRBV12-3 or TRBV12-4 to TRBJ2-7; 8 positions agree with TRBD1. CDR3 length: 12 amino acids. J gave up 6 bases and V 7 bases, and 5 bases lay outside the gene matches. CDR3 sequence reads: CASTGQGPEQYF. The CDR3 DNA is TGTGCCAGCACCGGACAGGGCCCCGAGCAGTACTTC.

The chain uses TRBV9 and TRBJ1-5, with D possibly TRBD1 on 5 matching bases. This CDR3 has 15 residues. Between the trimmed V and J ends, which lost 4 bases and 0 bases, there was a span of 11 bases. Germline assignment: CDR1 SGDLS and CDR2 YYNGEE. In DNA, the CDR3 is TGTGCCAGCAGCCGGGGGGGTTATAGCAATCAGCCCCAGCATTTT. Its translation: CASSRGGYSNQPQHF. The full variable domain, rest sourced from reference TRBV9 and TRBJ1-5, is DSGVTQTPKHLITATGQRVTLRCSPRSGDLSVYWYQQSLDQGLQFLIQYYNGEERAKGNILERFSAQQFPDLHSELNLSSLELGDSALYFCASSRGGYSNQPQHFGDGTRLSIL.

The chain uses TRBV7-9 and TRBJ2-1, with 10 bases fitting TRBD2. After removal of 4 bases from V and 5 bases from J, the junction contained 2 bases not matched to a gene. Germline V gene lookup returns CDR1 SEHNR and CDR2 FQNEAQ (reference sequence). The CDR3 is 14 residues long. CDR3 nucleotides: TGTGCCAGCAGCTATGGGACTAGCGACAATGAGCAGTTCTTC. Translated, it gives CASSYGTSDNEQFF.